The rows below give T cell receptor beta chains drawn from one sample of a study of T cell changes during pregnancy in multiple sclerosis. The table came from immunoSEQ multiplex PCR; TCRdb's copy has only in-frame clones and leaves some out. This sample has tens of thousands of clones, with roughly 90% found just once. The sequencing used CD4+ T cells from peripheral blood mononuclear cells, collected in the second trimester of pregnancy. All receptors derive from a female donor with multiple sclerosis, enrolled in a pregnancy study. Each CDR3 is given with its conserved first and last residue. A D gene is named only where the DNA matches it firmly. Rows may omit the clone size; those that give it use once, few, many or a size class.

TRBD1 | TRBJ2-1 | TRBV9 | NA | 16 | TGTGCCAGCAGCTTAACCGGGACAGGGGTGTCTAATGAGCAGTTCTTC | CASSLTGTGVSNEQFF
TRBD1 | TRBJ1-2 | TRBV6-1 | NA | 18 | TGTGCCAGCAGTGGGTTTTTAATGCCGGGACAGGGTGATAGTGGCTACACCTTC | CASSGFLMPGQGDSGYTF
NA | TRBJ1-6 | TRBV5-8 | NA | 15 | TGTGCCAGCAGCTTGCCCTCTTGGCGGGATTCACCCCTCCACTTT | CASSLPSWRDSPLHF
TRBD2 | TRBJ2-5 | TRBV5-1 | NA | 17 | TGCGCCAGCATTCCGGGGACTAGCGGGTCTATGGGGGAGACCCAGTACTTC | CASIPGTSGSMGETQYF
NA | TRBJ2-7 | TRBV6-5 | NA | 14 | TGTGCCAGCAGTCAGACAGAATCCTCCTACGAGCAGTACTTC | CASSQTESSYEQYF
NA | TRBJ1-2 | TRBV9 | NA | 13 | TGTGCCAGCAGCTCTTCACGAGGAGGGTTTTTTACCTTC | CASSSSRGGFFTF
NA | TRBJ1-2 | TRBV6-5 | once | 13 | TGTGCCAGCAGTTACTCGATAGGGGCTGGCTACACCTTC | CASSYSIGAGYTF
TRBD1 | TRBJ1-2 | TRBV4-2 | NA | 15 | TGTGCCAGCAGCCGCGACAAAGGGGGCGGCTATGGCTACACCTTC | CASSRDKGGGYGYTF
NA | TRBJ2-1 | TRBV9 | NA | 14 | TGTGCCAGCAGCGTGGCTAGGAACTACAATGAGCAGTTCTTC | CASSVARNYNEQFF
NA | TRBJ2-5 | TRBV10-3 | NA | 15 | TGTGCCATCAGTGACCCCTTATCCACGGGGGAGACCCAGTACTTC | CAISDPLSTGETQYF
TRBD2 | TRBJ2-2 | TRBV29-1 | NA | 16 | TGCAGCGTCTACACGGGACTAGCGGGGGGCACCGGGGAGCTGTTTTTT | CSVYTGLAGGTGELFF
NA | TRBJ1-5 | TRBV6-5 | once | 15 | TGTGCCAGCAGTTACTCAGGGGGTGCAGATCAGCCCCAGCATTTT | CASSYSGGADQPQHF
TRBD2 | TRBJ2-3 | TRBV30 | NA | 12 | TGTTCCCTAGCGGGGCCCACAGATACGCAGTATTTT | CSLAGPTDTQYF
NA | TRBJ1-1 | TRBV5-4 | NA | 14 | TGTGCCAGCAGCTTGGATGGAGCTAACACTGAAGCTTTCTTT | CASSLDGANTEAFF
TRBD2 | TRBJ2-1 | TRBV19 | NA | 15 | TGTGCCAGTAGTATCGAGCGGGGGGTTAGGAATGAGCAGTTCTTC | CASSIERGVRNEQFF
TRBD1 | TRBJ1-4 | TRBV18 | NA | 15 | TGTGCCAGCTCACCACCGGGACAGGGTAATGAAAAACTGTTTTTT | CASSPPGQGNEKLFF
TRBD1 | TRBJ1-3 | TRBV7-9 | NA | 14 | TGTGCCAGCAGCGGGGACAGGGTTGGTAACACCATATATTTT | CASSGDRVGNTIYF
NA | TRBJ1-1 | TRBV18 | NA | 13 | TGTGCCAGCTCTCGGAGCATGAACACTGAAGCTTTCTTT | CASSRSMNTEAFF
NA | TRBJ1-4 | TRBV25-1 | NA | 13 | TGTGCCAGCAGTGAAAGAACAGGGCATAAACTGTTTTTT | CASSERTGHKLFF
NA | TRBJ1-5 | TRBV6-5 | NA | 13 | TGTGCCAGCAGATCAGGGATATCCCAACCCCAGCATTTT | CASRSGISQPQHF
NA | TRBJ2-2 | TRBV27 | NA | 14 | TGTGCCAGCAGTCCCGGGACTTCTACCGGGGAGCTGTTTTTT | CASSPGTSTGELFF
NA | TRBJ1-1 | TRBV16 | once | 14 | TGTGCCAGCAGCCACAAACACGAGGACACTGAAGCTTTCTTT | CASSHKHEDTEAFF
NA | TRBJ2-3 | TRBV30 | NA | 15 | TGTGCCTGGAGTGGAAGTGGGGGGTACACAGATACGCAGTATTTT | CAWSGSGGYTDTQYF
NA | TRBJ1-2 | TRBV27 | NA | 13 | TGTGCCAGTGGGGGCGGATTATCTCATGGCTACACCTTC | CASGGGLSHGYTF
NA | TRBJ1-3 | TRBV11-2 | NA | 16 | TGTGCCAGCAGCTTAGATCTCGGGATAGGTGGAAACACCATATATTTT | CASSLDLGIGGNTIYF
NA | TRBJ2-1 | TRBV10-3 | once | 16 | TGTGCCATCAGTGATACTCAGCGAAGCGGCCGGTTTTGGGAGTTCTTC | CAISDTQRSGRFWEFF
NA | TRBJ1-1 | TRBV5-1 | NA | 12 | TGCGCCAGCAGCTTGGGTCAGGAAGATGCTTTCTTT | CASSLGQEDAFF
NA | TRBJ1-2 | TRBV30 | NA | 13 | TGTGCCTCTTCAAGAGGGCAGGGGAATGGCTACACCTTC | CASSRGQGNGYTF
TRBD1 | TRBJ1-2 | TRBV5-1 | NA | 13 | TGCGCCAGCAGCCTCGGGACAGGGTACGGCTACACCTTC | CASSLGTGYGYTF
NA | TRBJ1-1 | TRBV7-2 | NA | 15 | TGTGCCAGCAGCTTTAGGGGGGGAGGCGGCACTGAAGCTTTCTTT | CASSFRGGGGTEAFF
NA | TRBJ2-1 | TRBV7-3 | NA | 14 | TGTGCCAGCAGCTTACAACAGGGCGGCAATGAGCAGTTCTTC | CASSLQQGGNEQFF
TRBD2 | TRBJ2-3 | TRBV7-9 | NA | 14 | TGTGCCAGCAGCTTAGCTAGCGGGGGGGATACGCAGTATTTT | CASSLASGGDTQYF
NA | TRBJ1-3 | TRBV19 | once | 13 | TGTGCCAGTAATACAGTCGCAGGAAACACCATATATTTT | CASNTVAGNTIYF
TRBD2 | TRBJ2-2 | TRBV12-5 | NA | 16 | TGTGCTAGTGGTTTGAAGCTAGCGGGCAACACCGGGGAGCTGTTTTTT | CASGLKLAGNTGELFF
NA | TRBJ2-1 | TRBV7-2 | NA | 16 | TGTGCCAGCAGCTTAGTTCTGACAGACCACCTTAATGAGCAGTTCTTC | CASSLVLTDHLNEQFF
NA | TRBJ2-1 | TRBV10-1 | NA | 15 | TGCGCCAGCAGTGCCTCCGGGAATCATTACAATGAGCAGTTCTTC | CASSASGNHYNEQFF
TRBD2 | TRBJ2-1 | TRBV5-8 | few | 15 | TGTGCCAGCAGCTTGCGTTCTAGCGGGTACAATGAGCAGTTCTTC | CASSLRSSGYNEQFF
TRBD2 | TRBJ2-5 | TRBV7-9 | NA | 14 | TGTGCCAGCAGCTCGGGACTAGGTGGAGAGACCCAGTACTTC | CASSSGLGGETQYF
TRBD1 | TRBJ1-1 | TRBV6-5 | NA | 14 | TGTGCCAGCAGCATCACAGGGGTAGGCACTGAAGCTTTCTTT | CASSITGVGTEAFF
TRBD2 | TRBJ2-1 | TRBV19 | NA | 16 | TGTGCCAGTAGTATATCTAGCGGGGGGGGATACAATGAGCAGTTCTTC | CASSISSGGGYNEQFF
NA | TRBJ2-1 | TRBV19 | NA | 22 | TGTGCCAGTAGTATAGATCTATGGGTCATCCGCCCTTTAGCGGAGGGCGGCGATGAGCAGTTCTTC | CASSIDLWVIRPLAEGGDEQFF
TRBD2 | TRBJ2-1 | TRBV6-1 | few | 15 | TGTGCCAGCAGTGATGGAGCGGGAGCTGTCGATGAGCAGTTCTTC | CASSDGAGAVDEQFF
TRBD2 | TRBJ2-2 | TRBV7-3 | NA | 16 | TGTGCCAGCAGCACCGCGGGGGGTGAGGGGACCGGGGAGCTGTTTTTT | CASSTAGGEGTGELFF
NA | TRBJ1-1 | TRBV7-2 | NA | 12 | TGTGCCAGCAGCTTAGATGCGGGTGAAGCTTTCTTT | CASSLDAGEAFF
NA | TRBJ2-3 | TRBV10-3 | NA | 15 | TGTGCCATCAGTGAGGGAACTAGATTTTCCGATACGCAGTATTTT | CAISEGTRFSDTQYF
TRBD1 | TRBJ2-7 | TRBV30 | NA | 11 | TGTGCCTCGAGTCACAGGGGCGAGCAGTACTTC | CASSHRGEQYF
NA | TRBJ1-2 | TRBV28 | NA | 13 | TGTGCCAGCAGTTTTTCTGTCAACTATGGCTACACCTTC | CASSFSVNYGYTF
TRBD2 | TRBJ2-7 | TRBV5-8 | NA | 17 | TGTGCCAGCAGCTTTCCCGGGACTAGCGGAAATTACTACGAGCAGTACTTC | CASSFPGTSGNYYEQYF
NA | TRBJ2-7 | TRBV28 | NA | 15 | TGTGCCAGCAGCCCATCGAGGACAGTGTCCTACGAGCAGTACTTC | CASSPSRTVSYEQYF
NA | TRBJ1-2 | TRBV4-3 | NA | 13 | TGCGCCAGCAGCCCACAGGGAGACTATGGCTACACCTTC | CASSPQGDYGYTF
TRBD1 | TRBJ1-1 | TRBV25-1 | NA | 14 | TGTGCCAGCAGCTTACAGGGGGTAAAGACTGAAGCTTTCTTT | CASSLQGVKTEAFF
TRBD1 | TRBJ1-4 | TRBV30 | NA | 13 | TGTGCCTGGCAGGGACAGGGTGTCGAAAAACTGTTTTTT | CAWQGQGVEKLFF
NA | TRBJ2-7 | TRBV5-5 | NA | 17 | TGTGCCAGCAGCTTATCGTCCACAGGGACCCTCTCCTACGAGCAGTACTTC | CASSLSSTGTLSYEQYF
NA | TRBJ1-1 | TRBV5-1 | NA | 15 | TGCGCCAGCAGTAAAGACAGGTTTCAAAACACTGAAGCTTTCTTT | CASSKDRFQNTEAFF
TRBD2 | TRBJ2-1 | TRBV5-5 | NA | 15 | TGTGCCAGCAGCTTGTTAGCGGGCGTTAACAATGAGCAGTTCTTC | CASSLLAGVNNEQFF